This T cell receptor beta chain stems from a study of technical replicates of blood from several donors. CDR1 and CDR2 from the germline V gene are SEHNR and FQNEAQ (reference sequence). CDR3 length equals 16 residues. Trimming took 0 bases from V and 4 from J; bases not matched to a gene: 7. Data came from immunoSEQ multiplex PCR; TCRdb stores just in-frame clones and leaves some out. Of about 83,000 clones listed, around 96% are singletons. This receptor was identified in a human donor in good health. This chain joins TRBV7-9 and TRBJ1-1, with 8 nucleotides matching TRBD1. Sequenced sample: T cells isolated from PBMCs. The CDR3 DNA follows: TGTGCCAGCAGCTTAGCGAAGGGCAGGGGGCTCACTGAAGCTTTCTTT. Protein sequence: CASSLAKGRGLTEAFF.